This record covers a single T cell receptor beta chain. The V end was cut by 4 bases, the J end by 2 bases, with 8 bases between. The CDR3 extends over 13 amino acids. Per germline, CDR1 SGHAT and CDR2 FQNNGV. The entry originates in a study of blood T cell repertoires in COVID-19. Study overall: Samples came from the United States, Italy and Spain, spanning acute and convalescent COVID-19. T cells, B-cell-depleted T cells, or PBMCs supplied cDNA or gDNA.

Methods used by the authors: The assay estimated nucleated cells by amplifying reference gene primers. Sequenced by immunoSEQ multiplex PCR; TCRdb stores in-frame clones only, minus some. The DNA gave D and trimming, while V, J and clone size come from that table. The data hold fewer than 65,000 clones, with around 87% observed a single time. Material: peripheral blood. V gene TRBV11-2 combines with J gene TRBJ1-2, with D perhaps matching TRBD1 (5 bases). The sequence derives from a man in his sixties with acute or convalescent COVID-19. CDR3 nucleotide sequence: TGTGCCAGCAGCTCCAGACAGAACTATGGCTACACCTTC. This codes for CASSSRQNYGYTF. Supplemented by reference TRBV11-2 and TRBJ1-2, the full variable domain reads EAGVAQSPRYKIIEKRQSVAFWCNPISGHATLYWYQQILGQGPKLLIQFQNNGVVDDSQLPKDRFSAERLKGVDSTLKIQPAKLEDSAVYLCASSSRQNYGYTFGSGTRLTVV.